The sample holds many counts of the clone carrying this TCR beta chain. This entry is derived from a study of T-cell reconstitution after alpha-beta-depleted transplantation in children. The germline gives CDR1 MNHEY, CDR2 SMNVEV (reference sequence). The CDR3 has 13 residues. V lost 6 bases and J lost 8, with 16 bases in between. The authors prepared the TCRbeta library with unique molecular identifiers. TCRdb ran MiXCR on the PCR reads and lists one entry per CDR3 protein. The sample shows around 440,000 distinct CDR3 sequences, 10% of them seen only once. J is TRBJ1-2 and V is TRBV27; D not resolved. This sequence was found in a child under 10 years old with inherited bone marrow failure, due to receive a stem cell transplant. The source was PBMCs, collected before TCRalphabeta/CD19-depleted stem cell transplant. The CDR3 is CASSDGSQSGYTF. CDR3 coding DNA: TGTGCCAGCAGCGATGGGTCCCAATCAGGCTACACCTTC.